The 14 T cell receptor beta chains reported below all come from one sample, sequenced in a study of regulatory T cells in long-lasting Graves disease. Time point given: newly diagnosed GD, antithyroid drugs for less than 3 months. RNA extracted from PBMCs served as the sequencing template. CDR3-region Arm-PCR and iRepertoire HTBI primers produced the TCR beta libraries. TCRdb re-analysed the multiplex PCR reads in MiXCR, keeping a single row per CDR3 protein. The sample has 500,000 or so distinct CDR3 sequences, about 17% seen once. These records were also assigned to another study, of T cells in Graves' hyperthyroidism and ophthalmopathy.

The specimen was peripheral blood mononuclear cells (PBMCs), collected at new diagnosis, from a patient treated with antithyroid drugs. These receptors came from a middle-aged man with Graves disease.

V gene TRBV27 combines with J gene TRBJ1-2; 9 nucleotides line up with TRBD1. The CDR3 consists of 16 residues. Per the germline V gene, CDR1 is MNHEY and CDR2 is SMNVEV (reference sequence). The V gene end was trimmed by 0 bases and the J gene end by 4 bases; junction bases not matched to a gene: 6. The CDR3 sequence is CASSLSYRGPGYGYTF. Here the CDR3 DNA reads TGTGCCAGCAGTTTATCCTACAGGGGGCCGGGCTATGGCTACACCTTC.

This clonotype was detected many times. V is TRBV20-1 and J is TRBJ2-5; D possibly uses TRBD1 or TRBD2 (5 bases each). Deletions cut 5 bases from V and 3 bases from J, with 19 bases between. The germline gives CDR1 DFQATT, CDR2 SNEGSKA (reference sequence). This CDR3 contains 15 residues. CDR3 in amino acids: CSAEGLTGLEETQYF. The DNA for the CDR3 is TGCAGTGCTGAAGGACTCACGGGGCTTGAAGAGACCCAGTACTTC.

CDR3 region: CASSPTMDSNEKLFF. DNA for the CDR3: TGTGCCAGCAGCCCTACTATGGACAGTAATGAAAAACTGTTTTTT. V gene TRBV5-6 combines with J gene TRBJ1-4; weak D call: TRBD1 (6 bases). V lost 4 bases and J 4 bases, leaving 14 bases between the germline ends. The CDR3 length is 15 residues. Germline V gene sequence: CDR1 SGHDT, CDR2 YYEEEE.

Remarks on this clonotype: A clone one base away is much larger, so this may be a read error. The chain uses TRBV7-6 and TRBJ2-7, with D hard to call. The CDR3 is 14 amino acids. Germline V gives CDR1 SGHVS, CDR2 FNYEAQ. With 2 bases removed from V and 4 bases from J, the gap between germline ends came to 12 bases. CDR3 loop: CASSLNERKYEQYF. The CDR3 DNA follows: TGTGCCAGCAGCTTAAATGAGAGGAAATACGAGCAGTACTTC.

Only one count was recorded for this clonotype. This sequence joins TRBV2 and TRBJ2-1; 13 bases align to TRBD2. V gave up 2 bases and J gave up 8 bases; unmatched junction bases: 3. Germline V gene sequence: CDR1 SNHLY, CDR2 FYNNEI. This CDR3 contains 15 residues. In DNA, the CDR3 is TGTGCCAGCAGTGAATGGACTAGCGGGAGCTATGAGCAGTTCTTC. This sequence encodes CASSEWTSGSYEQFF.

This clonotype was seen ten or more times. This sequence joins TRBV7-2 and TRBJ2-7, with 13 bases aligning to TRBD2. V lost 5 bases, J lost 3 bases, and 16 bases stayed unmatched. The CDR3 totals 19 residues. CDR1 and CDR2 (germline): SGHTA, FQGNSA. The CDR3: CASSTLGGTSGNGGYEQYF. The CDR3 nucleotides are TGTGCCAGCAGCACTCTTGGGGGGACTAGCGGGAATGGTGGCTACGAGCAGTACTTC.

This clonotype has a count of ten or more. This chain connects TRBV2 to TRBJ2-7, with 10 nucleotides matching TRBD1. V lost 8 bases to trimming and J lost 5 bases; unmatched junction nucleotides: 12. The CDR3 extends over 15 amino acids. From germline, CDR1 is SNHLY and CDR2 FYNNEI. CDR3 coding DNA: TGTGCCAGCGCCGTGGGGGACAGGGGTTCGGACGAGCAGTACTTC. Protein product: CASAVGDRGSDEQYF.

This clonotype was counted ten times or more. The chain has TRBV5-6 and TRBJ2-7, with 7 bases aligning to TRBD2. Per germline, CDR1 SGHDT and CDR2 YYEEEE. The CDR3 totals 13 residues. With 2 bases clipped from V and 6 bases from J, the junction kept 5 bases outside the gene matches. The CDR3 loop is CASSFAGVAEQYF. The DNA of the CDR3 is TGTGCCAGCAGCTTCGCGGGAGTTGCCGAGCAGTACTTC.

This clonotype came up many times. This chain links TRBV3-1 with TRBJ2-1; 8 bases align to TRBD2. CDR3 length: 14 residues. V was clipped by 2 bases and J by 5 bases; unmatched bases: 2. Germline V gives CDR1 LGHDT, CDR2 YNNKEL (reference sequence). The DNA for the CDR3 is TGTGCCAGCAGCCAATACGGGGGGGACAATGAGCAGTTCTTC. The encoded protein is CASSQYGGDNEQFF.

The chain employs TRBV27 and TRBJ1-2; D not resolved. The ends were cut back, 6 bases at V and 0 bases at J, with 8 bases in the middle. The CDR3 is 13 residues long. CDR1 and CDR2 (germline): MNHEY, SMNVEV (reference sequence). CDR3 sequence: CASSHGANYGYTF. In DNA form, the CDR3 reads TGTGCCAGCAGCCATGGAGCTAACTATGGCTACACCTTC.

This clonotype has at least ten counts. The gene calls are TRBV3-1 and TRBJ1-1; 7 nucleotides align to TRBD1. CDR1 LGHDT and CDR2 YNNKEL come from the germline V gene (reference sequence). Unmatched junction bases numbered 5, after V lost 4 bases and J lost 0 bases. This CDR3 region has 15 residues. CDR3 nucleotides: TGTGCCAGCAGCCGTTGGGGACAGATGAACACTGAAGCTTTCTTT. It translates to CASSRWGQMNTEAFF.

The chain carries TRBV28 and TRBJ2-5, with 9 bases matching TRBD1. The CDR3 is 15 residues long. Germline V gene data show CDR1 as MDHEN and CDR2 as SYDVKM. V shed 5 bases and J 1 base; nucleotides not matched to a gene: 5. In nucleotides, the CDR3 is TGTGCCAGCAGTGGAAACAGGGGGCCCCAAGAGACCCAGTACTTC. Its translation: CASSGNRGPQETQYF.

V is TRBV10-1 and J is TRBJ2-1, with TRBD2 matching over 8 bases. CDR1 and CDR2 from the germline V gene are WNHNN and SYGVQD (reference sequence). The trim removed 0 bases at V and 0 bases at J, leaving 4 bases unmatched. The CDR3 spans 17 residues. The CDR3 nucleotides read TGCGCCAGCAGTGAGTCAGGGACTAGGAGCTCCTACAATGAGCAGTTCTTC. This encodes CASSESGTRSSYNEQFF.

The chain joins TRBV9 to TRBJ2-7, with 10 bases aligning to TRBD2. Germline V CDR1 and CDR2: SGDLS, YYNGEE. The length of the CDR3 is 13 residues. V shed 3 bases, J shed 5 bases, and the junction held 2 bases outside the gene matches. Written as DNA, the CDR3 is TGTGCCAGCAGCGCTAGCGGGAGCGACGAGCAGTACTTC. Translating gives CASSASGSDEQYF.